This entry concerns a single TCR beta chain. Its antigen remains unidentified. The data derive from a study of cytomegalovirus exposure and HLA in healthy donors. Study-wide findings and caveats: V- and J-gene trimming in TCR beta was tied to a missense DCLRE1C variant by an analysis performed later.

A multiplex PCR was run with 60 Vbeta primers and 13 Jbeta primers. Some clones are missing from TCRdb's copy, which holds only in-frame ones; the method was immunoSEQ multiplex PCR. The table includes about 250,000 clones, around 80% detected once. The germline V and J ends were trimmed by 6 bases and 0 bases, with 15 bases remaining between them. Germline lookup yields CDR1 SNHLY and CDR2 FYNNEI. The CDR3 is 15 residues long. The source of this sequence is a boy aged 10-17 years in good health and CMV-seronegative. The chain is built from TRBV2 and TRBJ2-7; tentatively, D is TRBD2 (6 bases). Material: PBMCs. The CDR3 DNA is TGTGCCAGCAGCGTCGTTGGAGGGAGCTCCTACGAGCAGTACTTC. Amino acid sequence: CASSVVGGSSYEQYF. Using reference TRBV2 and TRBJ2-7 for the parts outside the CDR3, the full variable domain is EPEVTQTPSHQVTQMGQEVILRCVPISNHLYFYWYRQILGQKVEFLVSFYNNEISEKSEIFDDQFSVERPDGSNFTLKIRSTKLEDSAMYFCASSVVGGSSYEQYFGPGTRLTVT.